These 16 T cell receptor beta chains share one sample of origin, sequenced in a study of human T cells and chemical hapten exposure. One entry per CDR3 protein, called by TCRdb with MiXCR from the RACE reads. The profile shows about 360,000 distinct CDR3 sequences, roughly 6.9% of them singletons. Indicated time point: patch test 1, 2 weeks after DPC sensitization. Specified treatment: therapeutic diphenylcyclopropenone sensitization with weekly scalp DPC. This material consisted of whole blood, taken in connection with sensitization to the hapten diphenylcyclopropenone (DPC). The receptor source for this set is a woman in her late teens or twenties with alopecia areata. Some clones in this sample may be carry-over from other donors' samples.

This clonotype occurred a few times. The genes are TRBV4-3 and TRBJ2-2; 7 bases line up with TRBD1. Trimming at V came to 3 bases and at J to 5 bases, leaving 3 bases not matched to a gene. In germline, CDR1 is LGHNA, CDR2 YSLEER. The CDR3 is 14 residues long. The CDR3 DNA sequence: TGCGCCAGCAGCCATAACAGGGGAACCGGGGAGCTGTTTTTT. This gives the protein CASSHNRGTGELFF.

V and J are TRBV7-2 and TRBJ2-3; D is perhaps TRBD1 (5 bases). CDR1 and CDR2 (germline): SGHTA, FQGNSA. The V gene lost 2 bases and the J gene lost 4 bases, with 13 bases spanning the gap. This CDR3 is 15 amino acids long. The CDR3 region has the DNA TGTGCCAGCAGCTTAAGATACAGGTCCCCAGATACGCAGTATTTT. This encodes CASSLRYRSPDTQYF.

In its sample, this clonotype was seen a few times. The chain recombines TRBV28 with TRBJ1-2; TRBD1 aligns across 7 bases. Trimming took 6 bases from V and 5 from J; bases not matched to a gene: 6. The germline V gene encodes CDR1 MDHEN and CDR2 SYDVKM. This CDR3 has 13 residues. CDR3 region: CASRDTGEYGYTF. CDR3 bases: TGTGCCAGCAGAGATACAGGGGAATATGGCTACACCTTC.

This clonotype was counted at least ten times. The CDR3 coding sequence is TGTGCCAGCAGCAGGGACAGCAATGAGCAGTTCTTC. Translation: CASSRDSNEQFF. V usage is TRBV11-3 and J usage is TRBJ2-1; 7 positions agree with TRBD1. The CDR3 extends over 12 amino acids. V trimming: 5 bases; J trimming: 6 bases; junction bases outside the gene matches: 1. Germline CDR1 is SGHNT and CDR2 is YENEEA.

The chain links TRBV20-1 to TRBJ2-2, with D tentatively TRBD1 (6 bases). The germline V gene encodes CDR1 DFQATT and CDR2 SNEGSKA (reference sequence). CDR3 length: 14 amino acids. The V and J ends lost 3 bases and 2 bases respectively, with 10 bases between them. The CDR3 spells CSASTDRNTGELFF. The CDR3 bases are TGCAGTGCTAGCACGGACAGAAACACCGGGGAGCTGTTTTTT.

This clonotype was seen a few times. The V and J genes are TRBV7-9 and TRBJ1-3; D is unresolved. V shed 2 bases and J shed 4 bases, with 24 bases lying between them. Germline lookup yields CDR1 SEHNR and CDR2 FQNEAQ (reference sequence). This CDR3 contains 19 residues. This CDR3 is CASSLTLAKLVGIGNTIYF. DNA of the CDR3: TGTGCCAGCAGCTTAACGTTGGCTAAACTCGTGGGTATAGGAAACACCATATATTTT.

The rearrangement joins TRBV6-5 to TRBJ1-1; D call uncertain. Per germline, CDR1 MNHEY and CDR2 SVGAGI. Trimming removed 5 bases from V and 1 base from J, with 8 bases in between. This CDR3 contains 13 residues. The CDR3: CASSENSNTEAFF. The CDR3 DNA sequence: TGTGCCAGCAGTGAGAATTCGAACACTGAAGCTTTCTTT.

The J gene is TRBJ2-5, the V gene TRBV9; D tentatively fits TRBD1 or TRBD2 (5 bases each). The germline CDR1 and CDR2 sequences are SGDLS and YYNGEE. CDR3 size: 15 residues. V was shortened by 4 bases and J by 3 bases, with 16 bases between the two germline ends. This chain's CDR3 is CASSPRGRTEETQYF. As DNA, the CDR3 is TGTGCCAGCAGCCCCCGGGGACGGACCGAAGAGACCCAGTACTTC.

This clonotype showed up just a few times. This chain links TRBV13 with TRBJ1-2; 9 bases fit TRBD1. The CDR3 consists of 16 residues. Germline V gives CDR1 PRHDT, CDR2 FYEKMQ (reference sequence). After removal of 5 bases from V and 4 bases from J, the junction contained 11 bases not matched to a gene. The CDR3 nucleotides read TGTGCCAGCAGCAGGACAGGGGTCGGGGGCGTCTATGGCTACACCTTC. As protein: CASSRTGVGGVYGYTF.

In its sample, this clonotype was seen many times. This chain links TRBV12-3 or TRBV12-4 with TRBJ1-6; TRBD1 matches at 11 bases. V shed 4 bases, J shed 8 bases, and the junction held 1 base outside the gene matches. The CDR3 covers 14 residues. CDR3 DNA: TGTGCCAGCAGTTGGGACAGGGGGTATTCACCCCTCCACTTT. Translating gives CASSWDRGYSPLHF.

This clonotype came up many times. The rearrangement joins TRBV21-1 to TRBJ2-7; the table's D gene call, TRBD2, was not cross checked with the DNA. TRBV21-1 is noted as a pseudogene. The CDR3 has 18 residues. The CDR3 region is CASSKVQKMPGRRVEQYF. The CDR3 region has the DNA TGTGCCAGCAGCAAAGTCCAAAAAATGCCGGGTAGGAGGGTCGAGCAGTACTTC.

About this clonotype itself: Mismatch with germline at one junction end may stem from a read error. This rearrangement joins TRBV10-3 to TRBJ2-3, with a possible D match to TRBD2 (7 bases). Germline V gives CDR1 ENHRY, CDR2 SYGVKD. The CDR3 is 15 residues long. CDR3 DNA: TGTGCCATCAGTGGCGGGGGCCCGCACACAGATACGAAGTATTTT. It is translated as CAISGGGPHTDTKYF.

The V and J genes are TRBV29-1 and TRBJ1-1; weak D call: TRBD1 (5 bases). V was cut by 4 bases and J by 3 bases, with 15 bases left in between. The CDR3 totals 14 residues. Germline V gene lookup returns CDR1 SQVTM and CDR2 ANQGSEA. The CDR3 coding sequence is TGCAGCGTTGCGAACAGGCGGCGGGACACTGAAGCTTTCTTT. Translating gives CSVANRRRDTEAFF.

The V and J genes are TRBV11-2 and TRBJ1-1; possibly TRBD1 for D (5 bases). Germline loops: CDR1 SGHAT, CDR2 FQNNGV. V gave up 0 bases and J gave up 0 bases, with 8 bases separating them. CDR3 size: 15 residues. For the CDR3, the DNA is TGTGCCAGCAGCTTAGAGGGCAGGGTGAACACTGAAGCTTTCTTT. This gives the protein CASSLEGRVNTEAFF.

This clonotype showed up many times. The chain is built from TRBV27 and TRBJ2-1; 13 positions agree with TRBD2. The CDR3 contains 16 residues. The V gene end was trimmed by 4 bases and the J gene end by 6 bases; junction bases not matched to a gene: 6. Per germline, CDR1 MNHEY and CDR2 SMNVEV (reference sequence). CDR3 nucleotide sequence: TGTGCCAGCAGTTCGCTACTAGCGGGGGGGAGCAATGAGCAGTTCTTC. Its protein product is CASSSLLAGGSNEQFF.

This clonotype has a handful of counts. The J gene is TRBJ1-5, the V gene TRBV7-2; 11 nucleotides line up with TRBD1. This CDR3 is built from 16 residues. The ends lost 3 bases at V and 7 bases at J; junction bases unmatched: 8. Germline loops: CDR1 SGHTA, CDR2 FQGNSA. The DNA for the CDR3 is TGTGCCAGCAGCTTGTTAGGGACAGGGGGGAGACAGCCCCAGCATTTT. Translating gives CASSLLGTGGRQPQHF. Based on the CDR3 plus reference TRBV7-2 and TRBJ1-5, the full variable domain is GAGVSQSPSNKVTEKGKDVELRCDPISGHTALYWYRQSLGQGLEFLIYFQGNSAPDKSGLPSDRFSAERTGGSVSTLTIQRTQQEDSAVYLCASSLLGTGGRQPQHFGDGTRLSIL.